The clone carrying this T cell receptor (beta chain) is large within its sample. Antigen: not known. Unmatched junction bases numbered 6, after V lost 1 base and J lost 4 bases. The CDR3 sequence is 16 residues long. Germline V CDR1 and CDR2: LNHDA, SQIVND (reference sequence). In the original processing: For papillary thyroid cancer, a distant-metastasis classifier was constructed from CDR3 differences observed across clinicopathological groups. With MiXCR, TCRdb reprocessed the PCR reads. The V and J calls here are based on TCRdb, not the publication. The sample holds 4,000 or so clones; roughly 37% are singletons and the top ten take more than 35%. All patients were untreated before thyroid surgery. These data come from a study of metastatic and nonmetastatic thyroid tumors. Study summary: Repertoires from blood and tumor or nodule tissue of malignant and benign thyroid patients were compared.

Study-level results: The reported finding was significantly higher TCR beta diversity in malignant thyroid tumors relative to benign nodules, in blood and tumor.

This receptor was identified in a male donor with papillary thyroid cancer or a benign thyroid nodule (not recorded which). Some clones in this sample may be carry-over from other donors' samples. What was sequenced was tumor tissue. The chain couples TRBV19 to TRBJ2-7; 11 bases are a match to TRBD1. The CDR3 protein is CASSIAVGTGGYEQYF. Here the CDR3 DNA reads TGTGCCAGTAGTATAGCAGTCGGGACAGGGGGGTACGAGCAGTACTTC.